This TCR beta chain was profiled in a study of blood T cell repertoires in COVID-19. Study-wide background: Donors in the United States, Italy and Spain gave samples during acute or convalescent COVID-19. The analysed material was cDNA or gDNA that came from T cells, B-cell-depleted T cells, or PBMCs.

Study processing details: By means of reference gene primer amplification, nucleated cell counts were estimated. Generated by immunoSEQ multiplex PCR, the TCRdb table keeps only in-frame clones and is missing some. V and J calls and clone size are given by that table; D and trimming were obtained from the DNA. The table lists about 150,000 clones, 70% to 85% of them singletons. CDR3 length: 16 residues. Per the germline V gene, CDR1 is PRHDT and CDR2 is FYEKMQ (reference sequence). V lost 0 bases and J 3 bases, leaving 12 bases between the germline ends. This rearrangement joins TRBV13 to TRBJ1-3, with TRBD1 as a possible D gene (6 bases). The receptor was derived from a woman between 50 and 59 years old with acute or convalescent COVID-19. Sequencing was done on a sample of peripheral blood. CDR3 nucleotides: TGTGCCAGCAGCTTAGGTGGCAGGGGCTATGGAAACACCATATATTTT. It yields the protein CASSLGGRGYGNTIYF.